The rows below give T cell receptor beta chains drawn from one sample of a study of OX40 agonist ivuxolimab in advanced cancers. The table came from immunoSEQ multiplex PCR; TCRdb's copy has only in-frame clones and leaves some out. This table has about 48,000 clones, about 90% appearing once. This specimen was CD4+ or CD8+ T cells sorted from blood, taken in a trial of the OX40 agonist ivuxolimab. Receptors originate from an adult with an advanced solid tumor such as melanoma, head and neck, liver or kidney cancer. Both conserved end residues are part of each CDR3. A D gene is named only where the DNA matches it firmly. Size values are once, few and many counts, or a class for expanded clones, and some rows have none.

V	size	J	D	CDR3	DNA
TRBV9	once	TRBJ2-1	-	CASSVGGQGEGGEQFF	TGTGCCAGCAGCGTAGGAGGGCAGGGAGAAGGTGGTGAGCAGTTCTTC
TRBV28	-	TRBJ2-1	-	CASSLGYNNEQFF	TGTGCCAGCAGTTTAGGTTATAACAATGAGCAGTTCTTC
TRBV6-5	-	TRBJ2-5	TRBD1	CASSIQGAQRETQYF	TGTGCCAGCAGTATTCAGGGGGCCCAAAGGGAGACCCAGTACTTC
TRBV27	-	TRBJ2-7	TRBD1	CASSLGTVPHEQYF	TGTGCCAGCAGTCTCGGGACAGTCCCTCACGAGCAGTACTTC
TRBV29-1	-	TRBJ2-1	TRBD2	CSVEQVGLGVSEQFF	TGCAGCGTTGAGCAGGTGGGACTAGGCGTTTCTGAGCAGTTCTTC
TRBV5-1	-	TRBJ2-2	TRBD1	CASSRGQGPGELFF	TGCGCCAGCAGCCGCGGACAGGGTCCCGGGGAGCTGTTTTTT
TRBV9	few	TRBJ2-2	-	CASSSRQGGTNTGELFF	TGTGCCAGCAGCTCCCGACAGGGAGGTACGAACACCGGGGAGCTGTTTTTT
TRBV9	-	TRBJ1-6	-	CASSARSVSSYNSPLHF	TGTGCCAGCAGCGCCCGAAGCGTTAGCTCCTATAATTCACCCCTCCACTTT
TRBV27	-	TRBJ2-7	-	CASSLEGSSYEQYF	TGTGCCAGCAGTTTGGAGGGTTCCTCCTACGAGCAGTACTTC
TRBV29-1	-	TRBJ2-7	TRBD1	CSVEHRDRGHYEQYF	TGCAGCGTTGAACACCGGGACAGGGGACACTACGAGCAGTACTTC
TRBV10-3	few	TRBJ1-3	-	CAISDSGNTIYF	TGTGCCATCAGTGACTCGGGAAACACCATATATTTT
TRBV4-1	-	TRBJ2-4	-	CASSLRTQGGGENIQYF	TGCGCCAGCAGCCTCAGAACTCAGGGTGGAGGAGAAAACATTCAGTACTTC
TRBV6-6	-	TRBJ1-1	TRBD1	CASSYSRSAGTVEAFF	TGTGCCAGCAGTTACTCGAGGTCAGCGGGGACAGTTGAAGCTTTCTTT
TRBV9	-	TRBJ2-3	TRBD2	CASSVPTSGVQDTQYF	TGTGCCAGCAGCGTCCCTACTAGCGGGGTTCAAGATACGCAGTATTTT